The rows below give T cell receptor beta chains drawn from one sample of a study of shared clonotypes between healthy human individuals. Data came from immunoSEQ multiplex PCR; TCRdb stores just in-frame clones and leaves some out. The sample holds about 2.1 million clones, about 93% seen once. Input material: naive CD8+ T cells from PBMCs. Receptors originate from a man between 18 and 29 years old in good health. Some clones in this sample may be carry-over from other donors' samples. CDR3s include the opening cysteine and the closing phenylalanine or tryptophan. Each record gives: J gene, D gene, clone size, V gene, CDR3 protein, CDR3 DNA. The D gene is left open where the match is weak. Part of the rows lack a size; the others show once, few, many or a class for expanded clones.

>TRBJ2-1|TRBD2|NA|TRBV27
CASSLPVAGVYNEQFF
TGTGCCAGCAGTTTACCGGTAGCGGGAGTCTACAATGAGCAGTTCTTC
>TRBJ2-7|TRBD1|NA|TRBV28
CASRDRDRGYEQYF
TGTGCCAGCAGGGACCGGGACAGGGGTTACGAGCAGTACTTC
>TRBJ2-1|NA|NA|TRBV5-4
CASSLPGADDEQFF
TGTGCCAGCAGCTTACCGGGGGCGGACGATGAGCAGTTCTTC
>TRBJ1-1|TRBD1|NA|TRBV5-4
CASSTGTVNTEAFF
TGTGCCAGCAGCACAGGGACAGTGAACACTGAAGCTTTCTTT
>TRBJ2-7|NA|NA|TRBV7-2
CASIGRDNPYEQYF
TGTGCCAGCATCGGTCGGGACAACCCCTACGAGCAGTACTTC
>TRBJ2-2|NA|few|TRBV9
CASSVNRVSGELFF
TGTGCCAGCAGCGTGAACAGGGTTAGCGGGGAGCTGTTTTTT
>TRBJ2-2|NA|NA|TRBV9
CASSVTVDSLNTGELFF
TGTGCCAGCAGCGTAACCGTGGACAGCCTAAACACCGGGGAGCTGTTTTTT
>TRBJ2-5|NA|NA|TRBV7-9
CASSLRVRETQYF
TGTGCCAGCAGCTTAAGGGTGCGGGAGACCCAGTACTTC
>TRBJ1-5|NA|NA|TRBV27
CASSLWSGQPQHF
TGTGCCAGCAGTTTATGGAGTGGGCAGCCCCAGCATTTT
>TRBJ1-1|NA|NA|TRBV19
CASSPRGGWNTEAFF
TGTGCCAGTAGTCCCCGGGGGGGTTGGAACACTGAAGCTTTCTTT
>TRBJ1-2|NA|NA|TRBV7-2
CASSSRLETRGYGYTF
TGTGCCAGCAGCTCCAGACTTGAAACCCGTGGGTATGGCTACACCTTC
>TRBJ2-5|NA|NA|TRBV9
CASSGSEKTQYF
TGTGCCAGCAGCGGGTCGGAAAAGACCCAGTACTTC
>TRBJ2-5|NA|NA|TRBV15
CATRGYGETQYF
TGTGCCACCCGGGGGTATGGGGAGACCCAGTACTTC
>TRBJ1-5|NA|NA|TRBV19
CASSKDSVDPQHF
TGTGCCAGTAGTAAGGACAGTGTGGATCCCCAGCATTTT
>TRBJ2-1|TRBD2|NA|TRBV28
CASTLLAGVYNEQFF
TGTGCCAGCACCCTCCTAGCGGGAGTATACAATGAGCAGTTCTTC
>TRBJ2-3|TRBD2|NA|TRBV5-1
CASSPKGLAVPADTQYF
TGCGCCAGCAGCCCTAAGGGACTAGCGGTACCCGCAGATACGCAGTATTTT
>TRBJ1-5|NA|NA|TRBV4-3
CASSQDTGEPQHF
TGCGCCAGCAGCCAAGACACGGGGGAGCCCCAGCATTTT
>TRBJ1-2|NA|NA|TRBV5-4
CASSLGDRSYGYTF
TGTGCCAGCAGCTTGGGTGACAGGAGCTATGGCTACACCTTC
>TRBJ2-1|TRBD2|NA|TRBV30
CAWSGGLSSYNEQFF
TGTGCCTGGAGTGGGGGACTATCATCCTACAATGAGCAGTTCTTC
>TRBJ2-1|TRBD2|NA|TRBV19
CASSTRTSPSDEQFF
TGTGCCAGTAGTACGCGGACTAGCCCGAGTGATGAGCAGTTCTTC
>TRBJ2-3|NA|NA|TRBV5-6
CASSLTGFSDTQYF
TGTGCCAGCAGCTTAACAGGGTTTTCAGATACGCAGTATTTT
>TRBJ1-1|NA|NA|TRBV19
CASSIGPRRGDHTEAFF
TGTGCCAGTAGTATAGGACCCCGCAGGGGAGATCACACTGAAGCTTTCTTT
>TRBJ2-7|NA|NA|TRBV6-1
CASTHHLSYEQYF
TGTGCCAGTACACACCATCTCTCCTACGAGCAGTACTTC
>TRBJ2-1|NA|NA|TRBV2
CASRGRSSYNEQFF
TGTGCCAGCAGGGGCAGAAGCTCCTACAATGAGCAGTTCTTC
>TRBJ2-1|NA|NA|TRBV27
CASSSKGYNEQFF
TGTGCCAGCAGCTCAAAGGGGTACAATGAGCAGTTCTTC
>TRBJ2-7|TRBD2|NA|TRBV13
CASSLYGLAGGPQGEQYF
TGTGCCAGCAGCTTATATGGACTAGCGGGAGGGCCCCAGGGCGAGCAGTACTTC
>TRBJ1-4|NA|NA|TRBV19
CASSPDSSNEKLFF
TGTGCCAGTTCCCCGGACAGTTCTAATGAAAAACTGTTTTTT
>TRBJ2-3|NA|once|TRBV14
CASSQGYSITDTQYF
TGTGCCAGCAGCCAAGGGTATAGCATCACAGATACGCAGTATTTT
>TRBJ2-3|TRBD2|once|TRBV27
CASSLSLGGSADTQYF
TGTGCCAGCAGTTTATCTTTGGGCGGGAGTGCGGATACGCAGTATTTT
>TRBJ1-1|NA|NA|TRBV7-8
CASSLGASVEAFF
TGTGCCAGCAGCCTGGGAGCGTCGGTCGAAGCTTTCTTT
>TRBJ1-1|NA|NA|TRBV2
CASSEVRKAYTEAFF
TGTGCCAGCAGTGAGGTGCGGAAGGCCTACACTGAAGCTTTCTTT
>TRBJ1-1|NA|few|TRBV5-6
CASSPVENTEAFF
TGTGCCAGCAGCCCTGTTGAGAACACTGAAGCTTTCTTT
>TRBJ2-7|TRBD2|NA|TRBV14
CASSRPARLAGGSRYEQYF
TGTGCCAGCAGTCGCCCCGCGAGACTAGCGGGAGGTTCCCGCTACGAGCAGTACTTC
>TRBJ1-1|TRBD1|NA|TRBV7-2
CASSETGTGNTEAFF
TGTGCCAGCAGCGAAACCGGGACAGGGAACACTGAAGCTTTCTTT
>TRBJ2-2|TRBD1|NA|TRBV28
CASSVQGGSTGELFF
TGTGCCAGCAGCGTACAGGGGGGAAGCACCGGGGAGCTGTTTTTT
>TRBJ2-2|NA|few|TRBV19
CASKANTGELFF
TGTGCCAGTAAAGCGAACACCGGGGAGCTGTTTTTT
>TRBJ2-3|NA|NA|TRBV27
CASSLWGYF
TGTGCCAGCAGTCTCTGGGGATATTTT
>TRBJ1-5|NA|NA|TRBV28
CASTSPAENTNQPQHF
TGTGCCAGCACCAGCCCGGCCGAAAATACCAATCAGCCCCAGCATTTT
>TRBJ2-7|TRBD1|NA|TRBV6-6
CASSYSKGQGRYEQYF
TGTGCCAGCAGTTACTCGAAAGGACAGGGTCGTTACGAGCAGTATTTC
>TRBJ2-7|TRBD2|NA|TRBV7-9
CASSLGTSGFSSYEQYF
TGTGCCAGCAGCTTGGGGACTAGCGGTTTCAGCTCCTACGAGCAGTACTTC
>TRBJ2-1|NA|NA|TRBV25-1
CASSSNEQFF
TGTGCCAGCAGTTCGAATGAGCAGTTCTTC
>TRBJ2-2|NA|NA|TRBV7-8
CASSRMGQGGTGELFF
TGTGCCAGCAGCCGAATGGGGCAGGGAGGAACCGGGGAGCTGTTTTTT
>TRBJ1-4|TRBD1|NA|TRBV7-9
CASSHRGRDEKLFF
TGTGCCAGCAGTCACAGGGGGCGGGATGAAAAACTGTTTTTT
>TRBJ2-2|TRBD2|NA|TRBV28
CASRTSGSTNTGELFF
TGTGCCAGCCGGACTAGCGGGAGTACGAACACCGGGGAGCTGTTTTTT
>TRBJ2-7|TRBD2|NA|TRBV27
CASTSRGASYEQYF
TGTGCCAGCACCTCGCGGGGGGCCTCCTACGAGCAGTACTTC
>TRBJ2-7|NA|NA|TRBV7-9
CASSFVNGDYEQYF
TGTGCCAGCAGCTTTGTCAATGGAGATTACGAGCAGTACTTC
>TRBJ2-7|NA|NA|TRBV7-9
CASSERYEQYF
TGTGCCAGCAGCGAACGTTACGAGCAGTACTTC
>TRBJ1-1|NA|NA|TRBV11-3
CASSFGTTEAFF
TGTGCCAGCAGCTTTGGGACAACTGAAGCTTTCTTT
>TRBJ2-7|TRBD2|NA|TRBV4-1
CASSQASGRYNEQYF
TGCGCCAGCAGCCAAGCTAGCGGGAGGTACAACGAGCAGTACTTC